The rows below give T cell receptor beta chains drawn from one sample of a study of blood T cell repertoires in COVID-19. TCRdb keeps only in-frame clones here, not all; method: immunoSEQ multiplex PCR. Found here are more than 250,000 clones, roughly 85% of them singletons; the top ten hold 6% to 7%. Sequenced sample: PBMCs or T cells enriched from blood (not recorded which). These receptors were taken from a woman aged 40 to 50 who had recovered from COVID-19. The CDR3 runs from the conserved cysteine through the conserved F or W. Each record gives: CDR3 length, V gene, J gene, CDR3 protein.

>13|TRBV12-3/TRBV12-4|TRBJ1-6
CASSRTVTSPLHF
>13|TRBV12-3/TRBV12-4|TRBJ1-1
CASSLMGGTEAFF
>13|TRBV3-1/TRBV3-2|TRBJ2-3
CASRGAATDTQYF
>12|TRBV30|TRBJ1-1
CAWSVQGPGAFF
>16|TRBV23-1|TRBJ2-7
CASSQSQREDVYEQYF
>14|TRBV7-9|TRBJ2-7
CASSLTGVNYEQYF
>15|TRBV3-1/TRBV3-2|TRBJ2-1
CASSLRAGVSNEQFF
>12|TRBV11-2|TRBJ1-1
CANRAGVTEAFF
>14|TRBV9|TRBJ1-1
CASSVDTLYPEAFF
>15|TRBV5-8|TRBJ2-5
CASSFFRQSQETQYF
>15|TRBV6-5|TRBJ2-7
CASSYSGAGGLEQYF
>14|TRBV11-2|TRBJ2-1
CASSLGRTSREQFF
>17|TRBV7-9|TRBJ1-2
CASSSQRGGSANYGYTF
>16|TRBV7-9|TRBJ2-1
CASSRFNSMEGNEQFF
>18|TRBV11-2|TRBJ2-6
CASSFRRAESSGANVLTF
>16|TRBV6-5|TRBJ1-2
CASSYSEPRAGRGYTF
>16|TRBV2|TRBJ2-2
CASRVGTSGNTGELFF
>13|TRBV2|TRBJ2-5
CASRQDIQETQYF
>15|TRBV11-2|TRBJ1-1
CASRTLTGVETEAFF
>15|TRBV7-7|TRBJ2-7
CASSCYRQGRYEQYF
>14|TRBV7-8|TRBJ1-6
CASHSGGGKSPLHF
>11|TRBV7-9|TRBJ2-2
CAGQATGELFF
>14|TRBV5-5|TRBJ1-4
CASSLPGIWEKLFF
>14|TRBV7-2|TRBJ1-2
CASTSRGINYGYTF
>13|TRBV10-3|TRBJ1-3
CAISDPLGNTIYF
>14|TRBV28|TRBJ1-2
CASSLAGRGYGYTF
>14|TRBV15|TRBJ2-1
CATSRAATSTEQFF
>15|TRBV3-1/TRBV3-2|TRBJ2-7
CASSPSGGNLYEQYF
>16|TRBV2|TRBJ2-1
CANIFAGTSGQNEQFF
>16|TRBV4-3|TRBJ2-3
CASSLIAGSGTDTQYF
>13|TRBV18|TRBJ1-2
CASSPAGRDGYTF
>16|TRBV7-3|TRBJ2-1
CASSLLGAGGYNEQFF
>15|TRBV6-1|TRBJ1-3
CASSELTGPGNTIYF
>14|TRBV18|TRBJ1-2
CASSATGTRDGYTF
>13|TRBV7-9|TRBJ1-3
CASSPDSGNTIYF
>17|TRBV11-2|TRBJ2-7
CASSVPPGLAGVYEQYF
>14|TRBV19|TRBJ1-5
CASSIGGNNQPQHF
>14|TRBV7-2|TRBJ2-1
CASSLVGLANEQFF
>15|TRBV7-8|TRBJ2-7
CASSRGTGGWYEQYF
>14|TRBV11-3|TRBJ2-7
CASSLGGTTYEQYF
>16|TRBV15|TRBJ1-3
CATSRDAGSSGNTIYF
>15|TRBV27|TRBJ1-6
CASSFLTGGSSPLHF
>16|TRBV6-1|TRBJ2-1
CASSGRLAGGNYEQFF
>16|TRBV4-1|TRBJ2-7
CASSQASAGVSYEQYF
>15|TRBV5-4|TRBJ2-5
CASSLTSGREETQYF
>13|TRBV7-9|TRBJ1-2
CASSRTDNYGYTF
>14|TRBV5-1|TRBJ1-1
CASSGDRVGTEAFF
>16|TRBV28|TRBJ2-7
CASSLTLGQGNYEQYF